One sample yielded the 31 T cell receptor beta chains listed below, sequenced in a study of HIV-infected patients and healthy controls. Alpha and beta constant-region primers primed reverse transcription of about 500 ng RNA. Alpha and beta chain libraries were made separately by chain-specific third strand synthesis with multiplexing indices. Using its own MiXCR run on the 5' RACE reads, TCRdb lists one record per CDR3 protein. The data show 5,500 to 6,500 distinct CDR3 sequences, roughly 10% seen once. All unsorted peripheral T cells were captured because whole blood was used without fractionation. The sequencing used blood, collected before antiretroviral therapy. The receptors derive from an adult with HIV infection.

This clonotype was seen ten or more times. The chain employs TRBV6-1 and TRBJ2-1; D gene uncertain. The V and J ends lost 7 bases and 6 bases respectively, with 7 bases between them. CDR1 and CDR2 (germline): MNHNS, SASEGT. There are 11 residues in the CDR3. In DNA, the CDR3 is TGTGCCAGCATCTTTGCCAATGAGCAGTTCTTC. It specifies CASIFANEQFF.

In this sample, this clonotype turned up many times. The CDR3 region is CASSQESRPNYGYTF. CDR3 nucleotide sequence: TGCGCCAGCAGCCAAGAATCTAGGCCTAACTATGGCTACACCTTC. J is TRBJ1-2 and V is TRBV4-1; no firm D call. There are 15 residues in the CDR3. Germline loops: CDR1 MGHRA, CDR2 YSYEKL. V was trimmed by 0 bases and J by 0 bases, leaving 8 bases between them.

The chain carries TRBV6-2 or TRBV6-3 and TRBJ2-3, with 12 bases that match TRBD2. CDR3 length: 14 amino acids. The J segment lost 3 bases and the V segment lost 5 bases, leaving 0 bases of the junction unmatched. Germline V gene lookup returns CDR1 MNHEY and CDR2 SVGEGT. CDR3 loop: CASSTSGGTDTQYF. CDR3 sequence (DNA): TGTGCCAGCAGTACTAGCGGGGGGACAGATACGCAGTATTTT.

This clonotype is judged medium-sized. The rearrangement uses TRBV9 and TRBJ2-5, with 7 positions matching TRBD1. CDR3 size: 16 residues. Unmatched junction bases numbered 11, after V lost 4 bases and J lost 2 bases. The germline CDR1 and CDR2 sequences are SGDLS and YYNGEE. CDR3 residues: CASSPHPDREQETQYF. DNA for the CDR3: TGTGCCAGCAGCCCCCACCCAGACAGGGAACAAGAGACCCAGTACTTC.

This clonotype was detected a few times. The chain carries TRBV6-6 and TRBJ2-3; TRBD2 might be the D (6 bases). Germline CDR1 MNHNY, CDR2 SVGAGI (reference sequence). V lost 5 bases to trimming and J lost 1 base, with 16 bases between them. This CDR3 spans 16 amino acids. The CDR3 nucleotides are TGTGCCAGCAGTACCTTCGGGGGATGGGGCACAGATACGCAGTATTTT. Translation: CASSTFGGWGTDTQYF.

By frequency in the sample, this clonotype is medium-sized. V is TRBV12-3 or TRBV12-4 and J is TRBJ1-5, with a tentative D call TRBD1 (6 bases). The V end lost 2 bases, the J end lost 6 bases, and 8 bases lay between the germline ends. The CDR3 is made up of 13 amino acids. CDR3: CASSLLQGQPQHF. In DNA, the CDR3 is TGTGCCAGCAGTTTATTACAGGGTCAGCCCCAGCATTTT.

This chain connects TRBV6-6 to TRBJ1-1; D uncertain. The V gene lost 4 bases and the J gene lost 5 bases, with 17 bases spanning the gap. CDR3 length equals 15 residues. Germline-derived CDR1 and CDR2 are MNHNY and SVGAGI (reference sequence). The DNA for the CDR3 is TGTGCCAGCAGTTTCCCCAGGCTCCGCGGTACTGAAGCTTTCTTT. This encodes CASSFPRLRGTEAFF.

The rearrangement uses TRBV18 and TRBJ1-6; 8 bases line up with TRBD1. With 3 bases clipped from V and 9 bases from J, the junction kept 7 bases outside the gene matches. The CDR3 extends over 15 amino acids. The germline gives CDR1 KGHSH, CDR2 LQKENI. The CDR3 protein is CASSPRTGFTSPLHF. The DNA for the CDR3 is TGTGCCAGCTCACCGCGGACAGGGTTCACTTCACCCCTCCACTTT.

The chain combines TRBV11-2 with TRBJ1-6; a possible D gene is TRBD1 (5 bases). The CDR3 spans 12 residues. Germline V gene lookup returns CDR1 SGHAT and CDR2 FQNNGV. V lost 4 bases, J lost 13 bases, and 11 bases lay in between. The DNA of the CDR3 is TGTGCCAGCAGCTACCCGACAGAGCCCCTCCACTTT. Translating gives CASSYPTEPLHF. Looking up the rest from reference TRBV11-2 and TRBJ1-6 gives the full variable domain: EAGVAQSPRYKIIEKRQSVAFWCNPISGHATLYWYQQILGQGPKLLIQFQNNGVVDDSQLPKDRFSAERLKGVDSTLKIQPAKLEDSAVYLCASSYPTEPLHFGNGTRLTVT.

The chain has TRBV6-5 and TRBJ2-1, with 11 bases fitting TRBD2. J lost 7 bases, V lost 5 bases, and 7 bases had no gene match. Germline lookup yields CDR1 MNHEY and CDR2 SVGAGI. The length of the CDR3 is 15 residues. The CDR3 DNA is TGTGCCAGCAGTGGCATAGCGGGGGGGACGAATGAGCAGTTCTTC. This translates into CASSGIAGGTNEQFF.

This clonotype was seen only a few times. The chain recombines TRBV12-3 or TRBV12-4 with TRBJ1-2; D uncertain. V was pared by 6 bases and J by 10 bases, with 15 bases between. The CDR3 spans 12 residues. The CDR3 loop is CASRSDPYDYTF. The CDR3 nucleotides are TGTGCCAGCAGAAGTGACCCTTACGACTACACCTTC.

This chain joins TRBV6-5 and TRBJ1-2; D remains unclear. Germline assignment: CDR1 MNHEY and CDR2 SVGAGI. The CDR3 contains 13 residues. Trimming shortened V by 8 bases and J by 1 base, and 11 bases separated the two germline ends. The CDR3 DNA reads TGTGCCAGCGCTCCCGAAGTTAACTATGGCTACACCTTC. Amino acids: CASAPEVNYGYTF.

In its sample, this clonotype was seen a few times. The rearrangement uses TRBV19 and TRBJ2-2, with D maybe TRBD1 (6 bases). The germline CDR1 and CDR2 sequences are LNHDA and SQIVND (reference sequence). This CDR3 is built from 13 residues. The V end was cut by 10 bases, the J end by 4 bases, with 13 bases between. Here the CDR3 DNA reads TGTGCCATCCAGACGACAGGCACCGGGGAGCTGTTTTTT. Amino acid sequence: CAIQTTGTGELFF.

This sequence joins TRBV28 and TRBJ2-3; 11 bases align to TRBD2. CDR1 MDHEN and CDR2 SYDVKM come from the germline V gene. CDR3 length equals 17 residues. V lost 2 bases to trimming and J lost 2 bases; unmatched junction nucleotides: 6. The CDR3 bases are TGTGCCAGCAGTTTAGAACCGGGACTAGCGGCCACAGATACGCAGTATTTT. As protein: CASSLEPGLAATDTQYF.

This clonotype was observed at least ten times. The chain has TRBV7-8 and TRBJ1-5; possible D gene TRBD1, 5 bases. Germline loops: CDR1 SGHVS, CDR2 FQNEAQ. The CDR3 covers 15 residues. V lost 2 bases, J lost 3 bases, and 11 bases lay in between. CDR3 loop: CASSLWQGPNQPQHF. CDR3 DNA sequence: TGTGCCAGCAGCTTATGGCAGGGTCCCAATCAGCCCCAGCATTTT.

This clonotype is termed medium-sized. The chain has TRBV5-8 and TRBJ2-5; 11 positions match TRBD2. This CDR3 contains 16 residues. Per the germline V gene, CDR1 is SGHTS and CDR2 is YDEGEE. V was clipped by 5 bases and J by 3 bases; unmatched bases: 9. The CDR3 loop is CASSFAGTSGKETQYF. In DNA form, the CDR3 reads TGTGCCAGCAGTTTCGCTGGGACTAGCGGAAAAGAGACCCAGTACTTC.

This clonotype appeared many times. The CDR3 region is CASSLAPDRSQYF. DNA of the CDR3: TGTGCCAGCAGCTTAGCCCCAGATAGGTCCCAGTACTTC. This chain connects TRBV7-7 to TRBJ2-5; no firm D call. Germline lookup yields CDR1 SSHAT and CDR2 FNYEAQ (reference sequence). This CDR3 has 13 amino acids. V dropped 0 bases and J dropped 9 bases, with 11 bases sitting between them.

This clonotype counts as medium-sized (0.01 to 0.1%). The chain is built from TRBV5-4 and TRBJ2-5; 9 bases are a match to TRBD2. V was clipped by 5 bases and J by 4 bases; unmatched bases: 12. The CDR3 is made up of 16 amino acids. Germline CDR1 SGHNT, CDR2 YYREEE (reference sequence). CDR3 coding DNA: TGTGCCAGCAGGTCTCGTGGCGGGGGGGCCTCAGAGACCCAGTACTTC. Translating it yields CASRSRGGGASETQYF. The variable domain in full, with the rest retrieved from reference TRBV5-4 and TRBJ2-5, is ETGVTQSPTHLIKTRGQQVTLRCSSQSGHNTVSWYQQALGQGPQFIFQYYREEENGRGNFPPRFSGLQFPNYSSELNVNALELDDSALYLCASRSRGGGASETQYFGPGTRLLVL.

This clonotype is medium-sized (0.01 to 0.1%) in the sample. The chain is built from TRBV5-1 and TRBJ1-2; D unresolved. This CDR3 comprises 13 residues. Germline assignment: CDR1 SGHRS and CDR2 YFSETQ. The V end lost 5 bases, the J end lost 2 bases, and 10 bases lay between the germline ends. CDR3 loop: CASSATKNYGYTF. In nucleotides, the CDR3 is TGCGCCAGCAGTGCGACCAAAAACTATGGCTACACCTTC.

This clonotype has a count of ten or more. The chain joins TRBV6-2 or TRBV6-3 to TRBJ1-6; D call uncertain. Germline-derived CDR1 and CDR2 are MNHEY and SVGEGT. V was clipped by 8 bases and J by 6 bases, with 8 bases between them. The CDR3 runs 12 residues. CDR3 nucleotide sequence: TGTGCCAGCCGGACGGGTAATTCACCCCTCCACTTT. Translation gives CASRTGNSPLHF.

Relative to its sample, this clonotype is medium-sized. V and J are TRBV2 and TRBJ2-7, with TRBD1 identical over 9 bases. The V gene end was trimmed by 7 bases and the J gene end by 6 bases; junction bases not matched to a gene: 10. Looked up from germline, CDR1 is SNHLY and CDR2 is FYNNEI. CDR3 length: 14 amino acids. CDR3: CASTRTGDPSEQYF. DNA for the CDR3: TGTGCCAGCACAAGGACAGGGGACCCCTCCGAGCAGTACTTC. Full variable domain (outside the CDR3, taken from reference TRBV2 and TRBJ2-7): EPEVTQTPSHQVTQMGQEVILRCVPISNHLYFYWYRQILGQKVEFLVSFYNNEISEKSEIFDDQFSVERPDGSNFTLKIRSTKLEDSAMYFCASTRTGDPSEQYFGPGTRLTVT.

This clonotype is medium-sized by share. This chain connects TRBV6-7 to TRBJ1-4; tentatively, D is TRBD1 (5 bases). Being an ORF, TRBV6-7 has a function that is uncertain. Deletions cut 6 bases from V and 5 bases from J, with 16 bases between. The CDR3 is made up of 15 amino acids. The CDR3 region is CASSSTDSRNEKLFF. The CDR3 bases are TGTGCCAGCAGCTCCACAGACAGTCGCAATGAAAAACTGTTTTTT.

Sample share makes this clonotype medium-sized. This chain connects TRBV6-5 to TRBJ1-5; 7 bases match TRBD1. V shed 6 bases and J 4 bases; nucleotides not matched to a gene: 9. The germline V gene encodes CDR1 MNHEY and CDR2 SVGAGI. This CDR3 is built from 15 residues. CDR3 sequence reads: CASRRGNRGNQPQHF. The DNA of the CDR3 is TGTGCCAGCAGGAGGGGGAACAGGGGAAATCAGCCCCAGCATTTT.

This clonotype is medium-sized (0.01 to 0.1%) by share. The CDR3 coding sequence is TGCAGCGTTGGGCGTACAGGAACACCGAACACTGAAGCTTTCTTT. This encodes CSVGRTGTPNTEAFF. J is TRBJ1-1 and V is TRBV29-1; a weak D match, TRBD1 (5 bases). V gave up 4 bases and J gave up 1 base, with 16 bases separating them. Germline CDR1 is SQVTM and CDR2 is ANQGSEA. The CDR3 is made up of 15 amino acids.

Turning to this clonotype: This sequence may be a read error, since a much larger clone differs from it by one base. The chain is built from TRBV20-1 and TRBJ2-7; TRBD1 aligns across 7 bases. The germline V gene encodes CDR1 DFQATT and CDR2 SNEGSKA (reference sequence). V was pared by 6 bases and J by 3 bases, with 8 bases of the junction left unmatched. The CDR3 consists of 13 residues. CDR3 in amino acids: CSARDRANYEQYF. The CDR3 DNA follows: TGCAGTGCCAGGGACAGAGCTAACTACGAGCAGTACTTC.

This clonotype is medium-sized within its sample. The chain employs TRBV3-1 and TRBJ1-1, with 7 bases that match TRBD1. Germline V gives CDR1 LGHDT, CDR2 YNNKEL (reference sequence). J lost 1 base, V lost 4 bases, and 6 bases had no gene match. This CDR3 contains 15 residues. CDR3 region: CASSRRQGQNTEAFF. The CDR3 bases are TGTGCCAGCAGCCGCCGACAGGGCCAGAACACTGAAGCTTTCTTT.

In DNA form, the CDR3 reads TGTGCCAGCAGCGTAGAGGTAGGGGGCCGGACTGAAGCTTTCTTT. The encoded protein is CASSVEVGGRTEAFF. The chain is built from TRBV9 and TRBJ1-1; 7 bases agree with TRBD1. This CDR3 spans 15 amino acids. Germline values: CDR1 SGDLS, CDR2 YYNGEE. After removal of 0 bases from V and 5 bases from J, the junction contained 7 bases not matched to a gene.

Only a few counts were recorded for this clonotype. The J gene is TRBJ2-5, the V gene TRBV6-1, with 9 bases aligning to TRBD2. The CDR3 contains 15 residues. Germline V gives CDR1 MNHNS, CDR2 SASEGT. Trimming at V came to 7 bases and at J to 2 bases, leaving 8 bases not matched to a gene. The CDR3 sequence is CASTKTSGTQETQYF. CDR3 DNA sequence: TGTGCCAGCACCAAGACTAGCGGTACACAAGAGACCCAGTACTTC.

This clonotype was detected many times. This chain uses TRBV12-3 or TRBV12-4 with TRBJ1-1; D is perhaps TRBD1 (6 bases). This CDR3 has 13 amino acids. Trimming removed 7 bases at V and 7 bases at J, with 16 bases between. The CDR3 DNA reads as TGTGCCAGCAAGGTAGGGGGTAGTTTTGAAGCTTTCTTT. This gives the protein CASKVGGSFEAFF.

This clonotype has a count of ten or more. The chain employs TRBV20-1 and TRBJ2-5; TRBD2 agrees at 9 bases. CDR1 and CDR2 (germline): DFQATT, SNEGSKA (reference sequence). The CDR3 has 11 amino acids. The J segment lost 6 bases and the V segment lost 6 bases, leaving 2 bases of the junction unmatched. The CDR3 nucleotides are TGCAGTGCAGCGGGGGGTAAGACCCAGTACTTC. Translation: CSAAGGKTQYF.

By share, this clonotype counts as medium-sized (0.01 to 0.1%). The V gene is TRBV7-2, the J gene TRBJ2-3; TRBD2 is a possible D gene (6 bases). There are 15 residues in the CDR3. Germline V gene sequence: CDR1 SGHTA, CDR2 FQGNSA. Trimming removed 1 base from V and 3 bases from J, with 11 bases in between. The CDR3 loop is CASSLVIGGTDTQYF. The CDR3 DNA reads as TGTGCCAGCAGCTTAGTGATCGGGGGTACAGATACGCAGTATTTT.